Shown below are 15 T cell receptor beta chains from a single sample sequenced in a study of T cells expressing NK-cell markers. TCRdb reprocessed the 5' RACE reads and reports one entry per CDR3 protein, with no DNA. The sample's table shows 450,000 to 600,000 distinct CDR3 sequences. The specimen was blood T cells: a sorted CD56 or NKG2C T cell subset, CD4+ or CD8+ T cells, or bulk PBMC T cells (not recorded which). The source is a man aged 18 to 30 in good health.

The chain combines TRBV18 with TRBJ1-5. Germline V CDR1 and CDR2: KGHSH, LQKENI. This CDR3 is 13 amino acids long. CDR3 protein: CASSRGPNQPQHF.

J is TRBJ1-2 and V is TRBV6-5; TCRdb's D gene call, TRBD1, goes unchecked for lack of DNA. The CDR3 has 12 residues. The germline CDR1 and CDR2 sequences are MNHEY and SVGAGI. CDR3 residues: CASSYRAAQPTF.

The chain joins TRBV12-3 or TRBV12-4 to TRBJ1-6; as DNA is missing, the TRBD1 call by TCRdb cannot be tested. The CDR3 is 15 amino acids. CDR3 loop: CASSTQGAKNSPLHF.

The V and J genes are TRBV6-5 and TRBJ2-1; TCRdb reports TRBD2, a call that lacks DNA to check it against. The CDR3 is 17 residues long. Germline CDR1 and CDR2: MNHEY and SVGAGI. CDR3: CASSLWTSGREYNEQFF.

This CDR3 reads CAGTNRDGGNTIYF. The J gene is TRBJ1-3, the V gene TRBV2; checking the TCRdb D call of TRBD1 is not possible without DNA. Germline V gene sequence: CDR1 SNHLY, CDR2 FYNNEI. The CDR3 totals 14 residues.

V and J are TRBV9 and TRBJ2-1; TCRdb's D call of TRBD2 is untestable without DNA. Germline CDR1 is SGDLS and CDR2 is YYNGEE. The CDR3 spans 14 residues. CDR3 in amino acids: CANQSGRAGNEQFF.

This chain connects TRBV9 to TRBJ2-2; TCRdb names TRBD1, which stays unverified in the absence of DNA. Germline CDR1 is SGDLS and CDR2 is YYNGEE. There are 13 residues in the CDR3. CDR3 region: CASSARGTGELFF.

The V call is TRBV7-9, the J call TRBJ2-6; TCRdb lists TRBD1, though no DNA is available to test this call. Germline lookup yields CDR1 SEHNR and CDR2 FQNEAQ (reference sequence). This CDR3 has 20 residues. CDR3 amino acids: CASSLDQTTGVYSGANVLTF. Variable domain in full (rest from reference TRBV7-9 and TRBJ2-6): DTGVSQNPRHKITKRGQNVTFRCDPISEHNRLYWYRQTLGQGPEFLTYFQNEAQLEKSRLLSDRFSAERPKGSFSTLEIQRTEQGDSAMYLCASSLDQTTGVYSGANVLTFGAGSRLTVL.

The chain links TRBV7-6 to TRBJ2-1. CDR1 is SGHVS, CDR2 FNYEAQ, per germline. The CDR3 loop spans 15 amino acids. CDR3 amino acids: CASSARRSRNNEQFF. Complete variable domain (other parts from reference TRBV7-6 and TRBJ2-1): GAGVSQSPRYKVTKRGQDVALRCDPISGHVSLYWYRQALGQGPEFLTYFNYEAQQDKSGLPNDRFSAERPEGSISTLTIQRTEQRDSAMYRCASSARRSRNNEQFFGPGTRLTVL.

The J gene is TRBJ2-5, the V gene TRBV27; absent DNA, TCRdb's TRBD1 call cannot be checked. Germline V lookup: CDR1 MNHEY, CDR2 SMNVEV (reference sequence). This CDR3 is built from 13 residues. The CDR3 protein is CASSSRGWETQYF.

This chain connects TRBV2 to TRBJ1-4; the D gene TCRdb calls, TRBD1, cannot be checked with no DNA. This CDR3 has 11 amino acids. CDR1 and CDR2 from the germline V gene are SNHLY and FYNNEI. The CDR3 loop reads CASTVTEELFF.

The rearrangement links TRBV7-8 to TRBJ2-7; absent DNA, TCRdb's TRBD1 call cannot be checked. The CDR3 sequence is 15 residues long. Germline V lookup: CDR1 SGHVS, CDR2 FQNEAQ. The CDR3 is CASSAGEISSYEQYF.

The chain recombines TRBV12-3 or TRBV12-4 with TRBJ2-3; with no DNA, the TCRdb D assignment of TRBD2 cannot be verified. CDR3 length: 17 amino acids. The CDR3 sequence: CASSLSRTEGSWATQYF.

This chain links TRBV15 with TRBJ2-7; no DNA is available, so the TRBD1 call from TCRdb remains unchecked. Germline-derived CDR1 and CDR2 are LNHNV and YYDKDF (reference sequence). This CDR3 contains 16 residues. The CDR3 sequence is CATSLPGVRPSYEQYF. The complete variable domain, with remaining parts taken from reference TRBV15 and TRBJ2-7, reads DAMVIQNPRYQVTQFGKPVTLSCSQTLNHNVMYWYQQKSSQAPKLLFHYYDKDFNNEADTPDNFQSRRPNTSFCFLDIRSPGLGDTAMYLCATSLPGVRPSYEQYFGPGTRLTVT.

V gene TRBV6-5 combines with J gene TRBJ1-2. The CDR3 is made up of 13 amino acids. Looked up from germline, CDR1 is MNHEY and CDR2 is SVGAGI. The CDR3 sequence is CASGYGESYGYTF.